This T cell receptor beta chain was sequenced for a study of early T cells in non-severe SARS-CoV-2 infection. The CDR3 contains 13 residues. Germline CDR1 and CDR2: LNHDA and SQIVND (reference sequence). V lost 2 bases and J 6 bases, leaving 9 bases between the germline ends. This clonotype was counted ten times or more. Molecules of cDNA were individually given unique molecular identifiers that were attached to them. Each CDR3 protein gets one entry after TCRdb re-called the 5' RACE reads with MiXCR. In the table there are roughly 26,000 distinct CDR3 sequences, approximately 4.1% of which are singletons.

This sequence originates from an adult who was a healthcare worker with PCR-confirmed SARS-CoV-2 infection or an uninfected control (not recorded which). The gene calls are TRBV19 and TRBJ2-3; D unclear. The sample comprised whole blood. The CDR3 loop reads CASSILNGDTQYF. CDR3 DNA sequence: TGTGCCAGTAGTATACTAAACGGCGATACGCAGTATTTT.